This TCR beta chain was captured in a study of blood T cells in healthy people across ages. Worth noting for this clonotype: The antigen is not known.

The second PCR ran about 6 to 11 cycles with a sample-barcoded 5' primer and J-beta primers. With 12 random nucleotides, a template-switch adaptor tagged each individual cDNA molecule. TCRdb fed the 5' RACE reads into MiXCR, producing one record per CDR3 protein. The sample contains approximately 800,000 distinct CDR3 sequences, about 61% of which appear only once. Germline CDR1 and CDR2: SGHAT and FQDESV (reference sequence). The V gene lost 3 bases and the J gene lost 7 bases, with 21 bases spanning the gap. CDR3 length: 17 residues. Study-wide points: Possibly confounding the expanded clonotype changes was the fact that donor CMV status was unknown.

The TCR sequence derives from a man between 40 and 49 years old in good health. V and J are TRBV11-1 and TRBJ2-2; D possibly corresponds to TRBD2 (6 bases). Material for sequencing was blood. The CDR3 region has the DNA TGTGCCAGCAGCTTCAGTCGCTCGGGGGTTTTCGGCGGGGAGCTGTTTTTT. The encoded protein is CASSFSRSGVFGGELFF.